This is a list of T cell receptor beta chains from one sample in a study of blood T cell repertoires in COVID-19. TCRdb's copy holds only in-frame clones and misses some; the assay was immunoSEQ multiplex PCR. Here the sample spans 350,000 to 450,000 clones, more than 85% being singletons. Sequenced sample: PBMCs or T cells enriched from blood (not recorded which). These receptor sequences come from a woman aged 40 to 49 who had been exposed to COVID-19. Both conserved end residues are part of each CDR3. The D gene is left open where the match is weak. Clone size is given for some rows only: seen once, a few or many times, or a class if the clone is expanded.

size,J,V,D,CDR3,DNA
NA,TRBJ2-1,TRBV7-8,NA,CASSLGAASHEQFF,TGTGCCAGCAGCTTAGGGGCCGCTTCCCATGAGCAGTTCTTC
NA,TRBJ1-2,TRBV19,NA,CASVGTYNREASNGYTF,TGTGCCAGTGTCGGGACTTATAATCGGGAAGCAAGTAATGGCTACACCTTC
once,TRBJ1-2,TRBV2,NA,CASSEELQGSYGYTF,TGTGCCAGCAGTGAAGAACTACAGGGTTCCTATGGCTACACCTTC
NA,TRBJ1-2,TRBV30,NA,CAWKAGATNYGYTF,TGTGCCTGGAAAGCAGGGGCTACTAACTATGGCTACACCTTC
NA,TRBJ1-5,TRBV6-2/TRBV6-3,NA,CASSSLVGSNQPQHF,TGTGCCAGCAGCTCCCTAGTCGGCAGCAATCAGCCCCAGCATTTT
NA,TRBJ2-7,TRBV10-3,TRBD1,CAISRTGENEQYF,TGTGCCATCAGCCGGACAGGGGAGAACGAGCAGTACTTC
NA,TRBJ1-4,TRBV19,NA,CASSEQQGPREKLFF,TGTGCCAGTAGTGAACAACAGGGCCCGCGTGAAAAACTGTTTTTT
NA,TRBJ1-3,TRBV9,NA,CASSVEAGGNTIYF,TGTGCCAGCAGCGTAGAGGCGGGAGGAAACACCATATATTTT
NA,TRBJ2-5,TRBV5-6,TRBD1,CASSFPGQYQETQYF,TGTGCCAGCAGCTTCCCGGGACAGTACCAAGAGACCCAGTACTTC
few,TRBJ1-1,TRBV30,TRBD1,CAWWMDRPNTEAFF,TGTGCCTGGTGGATGGACAGGCCGAACACTGAAGCTTTCTTT
NA,TRBJ1-1,TRBV19,TRBD1,CASSPPMHQGLRGVAFF,TGTGCCAGTAGCCCCCCAATGCATCAGGGGCTCAGGGGGGTAGCTTTCTTT
NA,TRBJ2-1,TRBV7-9,NA,CASSLDWNEQFF,TGTGCCAGCAGCCTGGACTGGAATGAGCAGTTCTTC
NA,TRBJ1-4,TRBV13,TRBD1,CASSPSGTGDSTNEKLFF,TGTGCCAGCAGCCCCTCCGGGACAGGGGATAGCACTAATGAAAAACTGTTTTTT
NA,TRBJ2-7,TRBV18,TRBD1,CASSPPGTGAYEQYF,TGTGCCAGCTCACCTCCCGGGACAGGGGCCTACGAGCAGTACTTC
NA,TRBJ1-3,TRBV15,TRBD1,CATSGKRQGSGNTIYF,TGTGCCACCAGCGGAAAAAGACAGGGGTCTGGAAACACCATATATTTT
NA,TRBJ2-7,TRBV19,NA,CASSPDRLYEQYF,TGTGCCAGTAGTCCGGACAGACTCTACGAGCAGTACTTC
NA,TRBJ2-7,TRBV5-6,TRBD2,CASSRKGLAGLSYEQYF,TGTGCCAGCAGCCGCAAGGGACTAGCGGGGTTATCCTACGAGCAGTACTTC
NA,TRBJ2-7,TRBV10-3,TRBD1,CAISAPTGSSYEQYF,TGTGCCATCTCCGCTCCGACAGGGAGCTCCTACGAGCAGTACTTC
NA,TRBJ1-1,TRBV7-9,TRBD1,CASSLGQGENTEAFF,TGTGCCAGCAGCTTAGGGCAGGGGGAGAACACTGAAGCTTTCTTT
NA,TRBJ1-2,TRBV18,NA,CASSPFGLYGYTF,TGTGCCAGCTCACCATTCGGACTCTATGGCTACACCTTC
NA,TRBJ2-3,TRBV5-1,NA,CASSLLRDTQYF,TGCGCCAGCAGCTTGCTTCGGGATACGCAGTATTTT
NA,TRBJ2-2,TRBV7-2,NA,CASSLAGGDTGELFF,TGTGCCAGCAGCTTAGCAGGAGGAGACACCGGGGAGCTGTTTTTT
NA,TRBJ1-2,TRBV7-9,NA,CASSPSGGVRNYGYTF,TGTGCCAGCAGCCCGAGCGGGGGGGTAAGAAACTATGGCTACACCTTC
NA,TRBJ1-1,TRBV12-3/TRBV12-4,NA,CASGPGTEAFF,TGTGCCAGCGGCCCCGGGACTGAAGCTTTCTTT
NA,TRBJ1-2,TRBV7-2,NA,CASSSRGHYTF,TGTGCCAGCAGCTCCCGAGGGCATTACACCTTC
NA,TRBJ2-1,TRBV7-3,TRBD2,CASSSLADNEQFF,TGTGCCAGCAGCTCTCTAGCGGACAATGAGCAGTTCTTC
NA,TRBJ1-1,TRBV30,NA,CAWRGADSGGTEAFF,TGTGCCTGGAGGGGGGCGGACAGTGGAGGCACTGAAGCTTTCTTT
NA,TRBJ2-5,TRBV18,TRBD2,CASSPWTSETQYF,TGTGCCAGCTCACCATGGACTAGTGAGACCCAGTACTTC
NA,TRBJ1-5,TRBV5-1,TRBD1,CASSPTGGNQPQHF,TGCGCCAGCAGCCCCACAGGGGGCAATCAGCCCCAGCATTTT
NA,TRBJ1-4,TRBV30,NA,CAWSDSLIGEKLFF,TGTGCCTGGAGTGACAGTCTTATCGGCGAAAAACTGTTTTTT
few,TRBJ2-7,TRBV7-9,NA,CASSRAGTSYEQYF,TGTGCCAGCAGTCGCGCCGGGACTTCCTACGAGCAGTACTTC
NA,TRBJ2-1,TRBV7-7,TRBD2,CASSLGRGGSNEQFF,TGTGCTAGCAGCTTAGGCCGGGGGGGATCCAATGAGCAGTTCTTC
NA,TRBJ1-1,TRBV10-3,NA,CASQREMNTEAFF,TGTGCCTCGCAGCGGGAAATGAACACTGAAGCTTTCTTT
NA,TRBJ1-1,TRBV18,NA,CASSPSGQEKEAFF,TGTGCCAGCTCACCGTCGGGACAAGAAAAAGAAGCTTTCTTT
NA,TRBJ2-5,TRBV7-9,NA,CASSFPGQETQYF,TGTGCCAGCAGCTTCCCAGGGCAAGAGACCCAGTACTTC
NA,TRBJ1-2,TRBV19,NA,CASKGVTTGGYTF,TGTGCCAGTAAGGGGGTGACTACAGGCGGCTACACCTTC
NA,TRBJ1-2,TRBV24-1,NA,CASARWQGKGYTF,TGTGCCTCTGCCCGGTGGCAGGGTAAAGGCTACACCTTC
NA,TRBJ1-4,TRBV6-5,TRBD1,CASSRHRGRDEKLFF,TGTGCCAGCAGTCGGCACAGGGGGCGAGATGAAAAACTGTTTTTT
NA,TRBJ2-6,TRBV19,TRBD1,CASSMSYRGLSRSGANVLTF,TGTGCCAGTAGTATGAGCTACAGGGGGCTCTCCCGCTCTGGGGCCAACGTCCTGACTTTC
few,TRBJ2-1,TRBV6-2/TRBV6-3,NA,CASSYGGALNFDEQFF,TGTGCCAGCAGTTACGGTGGGGCGTTGAATTTCGATGAGCAGTTCTTC
NA,TRBJ1-6,TRBV6-1,TRBD1,CASSVTVTGGNSPLHF,TGTGCCAGCAGTGTAACAGTGACAGGGGGCAATTCACCCCTCCACTTT
NA,TRBJ2-3,TRBV19,NA,CASSPPQVTDTQYF,TGTGCCAGTAGTCCCCCACAGGTCACAGATACGCAGTATTTT
NA,TRBJ2-7,TRBV18,NA,CASSPPKGGKDEQYF,TGTGCCAGCTCACCACCTAAAGGGGGTAAAGACGAGCAGTACTTC
NA,TRBJ1-2,TRBV29-1,NA,CSAQGGGNYGYTF,TGCAGCGCCCAGGGAGGCGGTAACTATGGCTACACCTTC
few,TRBJ1-2,TRBV12-3/TRBV12-4,NA,CASSPTGLGGYTF,TGTGCCAGCAGCCCAACAGGGTTAGGCGGCTACACCTTC
NA,TRBJ2-7,TRBV19,TRBD1,CASSIGQGSYEQYF,TGTGCCAGTAGTATCGGACAGGGAAGCTACGAGCAGTACTTC
NA,TRBJ2-1,TRBV7-2,NA,CASSLDGSRVNEQFF,TGTGCCAGCAGCTTAGACGGCAGCCGGGTCAATGAGCAGTTCTTC
NA,TRBJ1-1,TRBV12-3/TRBV12-4,NA,CASSFRGGAEAFF,TGTGCCAGCAGTTTTCGAGGCGGGGCTGAAGCTTTCTTT
once,TRBJ1-1,TRBV9,NA,CASSTRTGAEAFF,TGTGCCAGCAGCACCCGGACGGGAGCTGAAGCTTTCTTT
once,TRBJ1-1,TRBV5-1,NA,CASSPAPQVNTEAFF,TGCGCCAGCAGCCCCGCACCCCAGGTGAACACTGAAGCTTTCTTT
NA,TRBJ1-1,TRBV7-8,TRBD1,CATKQGANTEAFF,TGTGCCACCAAACAGGGGGCCAACACTGAAGCTTTCTTT
NA,TRBJ2-7,TRBV5-4,TRBD2,CASSPGGYEQYF,TGTGCCAGCAGCCCGGGGGGGTACGAGCAGTACTTC
NA,TRBJ2-7,TRBV6-1,TRBD1,CASSVTGTGLSYEQYF,TGTGCCAGCAGTGTGACCGGGACAGGTCTTTCCTACGAGCAGTACTTC
NA,TRBJ1-4,TRBV3-1/TRBV3-2,TRBD1,CASSSRTGREKLFF,TGTGCCAGCAGCTCTCGGACAGGGCGGGAAAAACTGTTTTTT
once,TRBJ2-2,TRBV12-5,NA,CASGLGGSNTGELFF,TGTGCTAGTGGTTTGGGCGGGTCTAACACCGGGGAGCTGTTTTTT